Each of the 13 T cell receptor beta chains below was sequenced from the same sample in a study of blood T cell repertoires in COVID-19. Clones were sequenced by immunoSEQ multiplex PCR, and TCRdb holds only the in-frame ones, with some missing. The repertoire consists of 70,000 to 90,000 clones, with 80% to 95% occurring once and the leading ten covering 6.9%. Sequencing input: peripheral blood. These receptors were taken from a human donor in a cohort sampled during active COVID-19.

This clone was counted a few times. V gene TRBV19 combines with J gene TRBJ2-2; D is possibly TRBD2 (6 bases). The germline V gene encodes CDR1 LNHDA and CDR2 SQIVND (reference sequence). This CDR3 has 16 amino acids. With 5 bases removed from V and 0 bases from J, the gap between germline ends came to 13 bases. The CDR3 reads CASSYSGSSNTGELFF. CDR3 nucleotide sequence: TGTGCCAGTAGTTATAGCGGCAGTTCGAACACCGGGGAGCTGTTTTTT.

This chain's CDR3 is CSVEDPWGALSGANVLTF. CDR3 coding DNA: TGCAGCGTTGAAGATCCGTGGGGAGCCCTCTCTGGGGCCAACGTCCTGACTTTC. This rearrangement joins TRBV29-1 to TRBJ2-6; D might be TRBD2 (5 bases). The CDR3 sequence is 18 residues long. Germline V gene data show CDR1 as SQVTM and CDR2 as ANQGSEA. V was clipped by 0 bases and J by 0 bases, with 15 bases between them.

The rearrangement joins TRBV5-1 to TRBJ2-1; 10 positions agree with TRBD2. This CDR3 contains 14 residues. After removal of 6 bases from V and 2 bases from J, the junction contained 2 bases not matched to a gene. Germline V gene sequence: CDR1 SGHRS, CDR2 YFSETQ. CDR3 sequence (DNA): TGCGCCAGCAAAACTAGCGGGGCCTACAATGAGCAGTTCTTC. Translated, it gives CASKTSGAYNEQFF.

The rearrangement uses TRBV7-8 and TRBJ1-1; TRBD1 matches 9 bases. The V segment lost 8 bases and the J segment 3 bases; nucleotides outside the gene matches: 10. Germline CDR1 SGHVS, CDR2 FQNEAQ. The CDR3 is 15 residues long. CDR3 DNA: TGTGCCAGCGGGACAGGGTGGTTGAAGGACACTGAAGCTTTCTTT. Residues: CASGTGWLKDTEAFF.

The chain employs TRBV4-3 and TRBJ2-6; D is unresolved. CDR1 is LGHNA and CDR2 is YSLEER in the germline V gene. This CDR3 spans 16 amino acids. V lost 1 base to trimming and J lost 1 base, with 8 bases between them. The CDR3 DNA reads TGCGCCAGCAGCCAAGGGGCTGGGTCTGGGGCCAACGTCCTGACTTTC. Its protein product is CASSQGAGSGANVLTF.

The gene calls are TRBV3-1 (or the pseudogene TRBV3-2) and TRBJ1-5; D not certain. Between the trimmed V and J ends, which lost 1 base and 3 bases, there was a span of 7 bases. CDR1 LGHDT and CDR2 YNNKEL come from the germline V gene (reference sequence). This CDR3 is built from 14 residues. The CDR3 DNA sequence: TGTGCCAGCAGCCAAGCGGGGAACAATCAGCCCCAGCATTTT. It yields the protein CASSQAGNNQPQHF.

CDR3 nucleotide sequence: TGTGCCAGCAGCTTGAGCGGGGTAGCCACAGATACGCAGTATTTT. Its protein is CASSLSGVATDTQYF. V and J are TRBV11-2 and TRBJ2-3; 7 bases line up with TRBD2. CDR3 length: 15 amino acids. The germline gives CDR1 SGHAT, CDR2 FQNNGV. Trimming removed 3 bases from V and 2 bases from J; junction bases left unmatched: 5.

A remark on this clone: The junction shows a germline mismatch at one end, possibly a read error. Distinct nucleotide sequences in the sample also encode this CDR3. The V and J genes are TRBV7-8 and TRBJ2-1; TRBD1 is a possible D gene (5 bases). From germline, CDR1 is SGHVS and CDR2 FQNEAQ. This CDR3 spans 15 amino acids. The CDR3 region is CASRLGRMDMQKQFF. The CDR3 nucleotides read TGTGCCAGCAGATTAGGACGGATGGACATGCAGAAGCAGTTCTTC.

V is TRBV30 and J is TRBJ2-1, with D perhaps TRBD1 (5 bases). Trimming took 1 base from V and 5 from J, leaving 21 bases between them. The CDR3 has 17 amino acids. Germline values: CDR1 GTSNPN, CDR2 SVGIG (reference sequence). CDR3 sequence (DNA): TGTGCCTGGAGTGACCCCCTCGCTGGGGCGTTGGACAATGAGCAGTTCTTC. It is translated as CAWSDPLAGALDNEQFF.

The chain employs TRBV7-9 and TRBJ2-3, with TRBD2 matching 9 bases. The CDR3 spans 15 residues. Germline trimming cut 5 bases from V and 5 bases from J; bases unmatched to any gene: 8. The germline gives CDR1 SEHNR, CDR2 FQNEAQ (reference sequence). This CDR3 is CASSNLAGAIDTQYF. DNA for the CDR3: TGTGCCAGCAGCAATTTAGCGGGGGCCATAGATACGCAGTATTTT.

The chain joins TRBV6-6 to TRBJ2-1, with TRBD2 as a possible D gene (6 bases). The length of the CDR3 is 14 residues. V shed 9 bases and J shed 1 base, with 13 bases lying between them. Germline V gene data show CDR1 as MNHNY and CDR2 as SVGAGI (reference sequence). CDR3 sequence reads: CASTVGGSYNEQFF. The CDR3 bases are TGTGCCAGTACTGTGGGGGGATCCTACAATGAGCAGTTCTTC.

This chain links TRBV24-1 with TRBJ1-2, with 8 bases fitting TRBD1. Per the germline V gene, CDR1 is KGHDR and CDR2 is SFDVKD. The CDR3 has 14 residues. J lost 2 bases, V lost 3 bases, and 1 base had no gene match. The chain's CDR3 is CATSDRQGNYGYTF. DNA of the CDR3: TGTGCCACCAGTGATCGACAGGGGAACTATGGCTACACCTTC.

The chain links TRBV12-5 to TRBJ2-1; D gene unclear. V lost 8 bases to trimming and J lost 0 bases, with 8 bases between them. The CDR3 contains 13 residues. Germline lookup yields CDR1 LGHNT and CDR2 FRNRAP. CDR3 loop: CASRSLSYNEQFF. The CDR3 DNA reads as TGTGCTAGTAGGAGTCTCTCCTACAATGAGCAGTTCTTC.